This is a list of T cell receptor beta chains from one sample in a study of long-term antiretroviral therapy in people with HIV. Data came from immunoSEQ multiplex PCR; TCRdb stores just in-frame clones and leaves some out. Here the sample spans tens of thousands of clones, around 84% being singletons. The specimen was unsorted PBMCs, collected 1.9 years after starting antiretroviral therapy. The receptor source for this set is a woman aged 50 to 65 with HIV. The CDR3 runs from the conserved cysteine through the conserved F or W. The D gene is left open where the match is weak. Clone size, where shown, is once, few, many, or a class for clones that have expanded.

TGTGCCAGCAGGCCGGCCGGGACCGTTAATGAAAAACTGTTTTTT	CASRPAGTVNEKLFF	TRBV7-8	TRBJ1-4	NA	NA
TGTGCCAGCAGAAGGGACACCGGGACAGGGGACACTGAAGCTTTCTTT	CASRRDTGTGDTEAFF	TRBV5-8	TRBJ1-1	NA	TRBD1
TGTGCCAGCAGGGACGGCCTGAATGAAAAACTGTTTTTT	CASRDGLNEKLFF	TRBV28	TRBJ1-4	NA	NA
TGTGCCAGCCTCGGGACAGCTAGCACAGATACGCAGTATTTT	CASLGTASTDTQYF	TRBV18	TRBJ2-3	NA	TRBD1
TGTGCCTGGACAAATCAAGAGACCCAGTACTTC	CAWTNQETQYF	TRBV30	TRBJ2-5	NA	NA
TGTGCCAGCCGCACCGGGGGAGAGAACACTGAAGCTTTCTTT	CASRTGGENTEAFF	TRBV7-9	TRBJ1-1	NA	NA
TGTGCCAGCGGGACAGGGGACTATGGCTACACCTTC	CASGTGDYGYTF	TRBV7-9	TRBJ1-2	NA	TRBD1
TGTGCCAGCAGTGTGTCGGCGGATACGCAGTATTTT	CASSVSADTQYF	TRBV25-1	TRBJ2-3	few	NA
TGCAGCGTTGCGATAGGGACGACCCCACTGCGGGACTATGGCTACACCTTC	CSVAIGTTPLRDYGYTF	TRBV29-1	TRBJ1-2	NA	NA
TGTGCCAGCAGCACCGACAGGGTGGGCGAGCAGTTCTTC	CASSTDRVGEQFF	TRBV7-8	TRBJ2-1	NA	TRBD1
TGTGCCACCAGCAGAGCCGGAGCTGCGCCCTTTTACGAGCAGTACTTC	CATSRAGAAPFYEQYF	TRBV15	TRBJ2-7	once	NA
TGCAGTGCTAGTGAGAACACTGAAGCTTTCTTT	CSASENTEAFF	TRBV20-1	TRBJ1-1	NA	NA
TGTGCCAGCTCACCAGGTCCCCCGCATGAAAAACTGTTTTTT	CASSPGPPHEKLFF	TRBV18	TRBJ1-4	NA	NA
TGTGCCAGCAGCTTGCGCAAGCGGGGGGAAACAGATACGCAGTATTTT	CASSLRKRGETDTQYF	TRBV5-4	TRBJ2-3	NA	TRBD2
TGTGCTAGTGGTTCCTCCGGAGGCCTAGAGACCCAGTACTTC	CASGSSGGLETQYF	TRBV12-5	TRBJ2-5	NA	NA
TGTGCCAGCAGTTACTCATCTGGGTCGGTAGCCGGGGAGCTGTTTTTT	CASSYSSGSVAGELFF	TRBV6-5	TRBJ2-2	NA	NA
TGTGCCAGCAGCATGGGACAGGGATCCTCTGGAAACACCATATATTTT	CASSMGQGSSGNTIYF	TRBV7-9	TRBJ1-3	NA	TRBD1
TGTGCCAGCAGCCCAACAGGGTATGAGCAGTTCTTC	CASSPTGYEQFF	TRBV7-2	TRBJ2-1	NA	NA
TGTGCCAGCAGCCCTCGTAGGGGGGGACGGTCTGAAAAACTGTTTTTT	CASSPRRGGRSEKLFF	TRBV9	TRBJ1-4	NA	NA
TGTGCCAGCAGCTTAGACGGGCCTCAAGCTTTCTTT	CASSLDGPQAFF	TRBV7-2	TRBJ1-1	NA	NA
TGTGCCAGCAGCTTAGGGCTGCGTAGCGGGGGGCCCGATGCAGATACGCAGTATTTT	CASSLGLRSGGPDADTQYF	TRBV11-3	TRBJ2-3	NA	TRBD2
TGCAGCGTTGGCTGGACAGTGGGGGGCACTGAAGCTTTCTTT	CSVGWTVGGTEAFF	TRBV29-1	TRBJ1-1	NA	NA
TGTGCCTGGAGTGTACGGTTCGATCAGCCCCAGCATTTT	CAWSVRFDQPQHF	TRBV30	TRBJ1-5	NA	NA
TGTGCCAGCTCACGGCAGGCAGGGGGCAAAGACATTCAGTACTTC	CASSRQAGGKDIQYF	TRBV18	TRBJ2-4	NA	TRBD1
TGTGCCAGCAGTTTACCCCCTTGGCCCTACAATGAGCAGTTCTTC	CASSLPPWPYNEQFF	TRBV28	TRBJ2-1	few	NA
TGTGCCAGCAGCTTACGGGACTTAATCTATGGCAGGGATACGCAGTATTTT	CASSLRDLIYGRDTQYF	TRBV7-6	TRBJ2-3	NA	NA
TGTGCCTGGAGTGTACGGGGGCGGCCCTATAATTCACCCCTCCACTTT	CAWSVRGRPYNSPLHF	TRBV30	TRBJ1-6	NA	NA
TGTGCCAGCAGACGAGGGGGAAGCACTGAAGCTTTCTTT	CASRRGGSTEAFF	TRBV5-4	TRBJ1-1	NA	NA
TGCGCCAGCAGAGACTCCGGGACAGAGAATAATTCACCCCTCCACTTT	CASRDSGTENNSPLHF	TRBV4-1	TRBJ1-6	NA	TRBD1
TGTGCCAGCAGCTTGGGGACAGCCCAAGAGACCCAGTACTTC	CASSLGTAQETQYF	TRBV5-4	TRBJ2-5	NA	NA
TGTGCCAGCAGTCCAGGACAGGGCTATGGCTACACCTTC	CASSPGQGYGYTF	TRBV2	TRBJ1-2	NA	TRBD1
TGTGCCAGTAGTACGGCAGGGTGGGGGGACACTGAAGCTTTCTTT	CASSTAGWGDTEAFF	TRBV19	TRBJ1-1	NA	NA
TGTGCCAGCAGGGCCAGGACGGCAGTGGGGCAGCCCCAGCATTTT	CASRARTAVGQPQHF	TRBV28	TRBJ1-5	few	NA
TGTGCCAGCAGCCCGACAGACAACGAAAAACTGTTTTTT	CASSPTDNEKLFF	TRBV5-4	TRBJ1-4	once	NA
TGCAGCGTTCTTCCGCCGGGATACTATGGCTACACCTTC	CSVLPPGYYGYTF	TRBV29-1	TRBJ1-2	NA	NA
TGTGCCAGTAGTACCCGACAGGGCCCTCAGCCCCAGCATTTT	CASSTRQGPQPQHF	TRBV19	TRBJ1-5	NA	TRBD1
TGCGCCAGCAGTCGCCTGGGGGTGGTGGGCACAGATACGCAGTATTTT	CASSRLGVVGTDTQYF	TRBV5-1	TRBJ2-3	NA	NA
TGTGCCAGCAGTTCCGACCTTTACGAGCAGTACTTC	CASSSDLYEQYF	TRBV5-4	TRBJ2-7	once	NA
TGTGCCAGCAGCTTAGGGGATGCTAATCAGCCCCAGCATTTT	CASSLGDANQPQHF	TRBV11-2	TRBJ1-5	NA	NA
TGTGCCAGCAGTCGAAGGAGTCCGGGACAGGGCACCTACGAGCAGTACTTC	CASSRRSPGQGTYEQYF	TRBV27	TRBJ2-7	once	TRBD1
TGTGCCTGGACCAGACAGGGGGCCTATGGCTACACCTTC	CAWTRQGAYGYTF	TRBV30	TRBJ1-2	NA	TRBD1
TGTGCCAGCAGCCACCAGGGTAGCAATCAGCCCCAGCATTTT	CASSHQGSNQPQHF	TRBV28	TRBJ1-5	NA	NA
TGTGCCAGCAGCTTCCTAATGGGTCAGGGAGTGCACGAGCAGTACTTC	CASSFLMGQGVHEQYF	TRBV7-2	TRBJ2-7	NA	NA
TGTGCCAGCAGTTACGGGGCAGGGGCGAATGAAAAACTGTTTTTT	CASSYGAGANEKLFF	TRBV6-6	TRBJ1-4	NA	NA
TGTGCCAGCTCACCTACAGGGGGAGATTCACCCCTCCACTTT	CASSPTGGDSPLHF	TRBV18	TRBJ1-6	NA	TRBD1
TGTGCCAGCCACGCCCTACGGTTGCGTAACACTGAAGCTTTCTTT	CASHALRLRNTEAFF	TRBV27	TRBJ1-1	NA	NA
TGTGCCAGTAGTCGGCTCACCCAGGTTGGGGCGCTCACAGATACGCAGTATTTT	CASSRLTQVGALTDTQYF	TRBV19	TRBJ2-3	NA	NA
TGTGCCAGCAGAATAGCGGGGGCCCGGTCGGGCTACGAGCAGTACTTC	CASRIAGARSGYEQYF	TRBV28	TRBJ2-7	NA	TRBD2
TGTGCCTGGAACCTACAGGGGGCAGGGGGCGAGCAGTACTTC	CAWNLQGAGGEQYF	TRBV30	TRBJ2-7	NA	TRBD1
TGTGCCAGCAGCTTATTCGGGACCGAGGGATGCTTAGACACTGAAGCTTTCTTT	CASSLFGTEGCLDTEAFF	TRBV7-7	TRBJ1-1	NA	NA
TGTGCCAGCAGCTTGGATAGCACAGATACGCAGTATTTT	CASSLDSTDTQYF	TRBV5-4	TRBJ2-3	NA	NA
TGTGCCAGCAGCAGAGATAGACGTTGGGGGGCCCCTTTTGGGGAGCAGTACTTC	CASSRDRRWGAPFGEQYF	TRBV5-6	TRBJ2-7	NA	NA
TGCAGCGTTGAGGGGGGGCAAGCGGGAGATACGCAGTATTTT	CSVEGGQAGDTQYF	TRBV29-1	TRBJ2-3	NA	NA
TGTGCCAGCAGCTTAGACGGGACGGGCACAGATACGCAGTATTTT	CASSLDGTGTDTQYF	TRBV11-1	TRBJ2-3	NA	NA
TGCGCCAGCAGCCAAGAGGGGGGGACGCAAGAGACCCAGTACTTC	CASSQEGGTQETQYF	TRBV4-3	TRBJ2-5	NA	TRBD2
TGTGCCAGCAGCACCCTGGGCAGGGGGCCCCTCTATGGCTACACCTTC	CASSTLGRGPLYGYTF	TRBV7-2	TRBJ1-2	NA	TRBD1
TGTGCCAGCAGCTTGGGGCCTTCAGGCTCAGGGACCCAGTACTTC	CASSLGPSGSGTQYF	TRBV5-6	TRBJ2-5	NA	NA
TGCGCCAGCAGCTCCACGGGGGGGTCGAGGGGAGAAAAACTGTTTTTT	CASSSTGGSRGEKLFF	TRBV4-3	TRBJ1-4	NA	NA
TGTGCCAGCAGCCCGGGACAGGGGGCCGGTGAAAAACTGTTTTTT	CASSPGQGAGEKLFF	TRBV7-2	TRBJ1-4	NA	TRBD1